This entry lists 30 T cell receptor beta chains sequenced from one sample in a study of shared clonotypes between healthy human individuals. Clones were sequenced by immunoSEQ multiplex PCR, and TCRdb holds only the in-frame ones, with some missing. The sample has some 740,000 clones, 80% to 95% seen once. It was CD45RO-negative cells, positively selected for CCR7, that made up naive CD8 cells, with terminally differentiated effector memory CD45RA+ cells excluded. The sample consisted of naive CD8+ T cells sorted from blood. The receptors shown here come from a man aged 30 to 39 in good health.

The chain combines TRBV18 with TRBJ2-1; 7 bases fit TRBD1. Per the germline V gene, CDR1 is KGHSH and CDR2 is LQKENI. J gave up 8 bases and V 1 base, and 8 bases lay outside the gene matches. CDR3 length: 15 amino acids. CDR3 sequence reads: CASSPQQGWDDEQFF. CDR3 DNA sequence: TGTGCCAGCTCACCACAACAGGGGTGGGACGATGAGCAGTTCTTC.

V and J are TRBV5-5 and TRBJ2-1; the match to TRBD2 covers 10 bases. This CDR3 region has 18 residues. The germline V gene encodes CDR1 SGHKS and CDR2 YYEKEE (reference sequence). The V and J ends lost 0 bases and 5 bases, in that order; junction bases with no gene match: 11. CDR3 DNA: TGTGCCAGCAGCTTGGGTTTTTTAGCGGGAGGACTAAACAATGAGCAGTTCTTC. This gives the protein CASSLGFLAGGLNNEQFF. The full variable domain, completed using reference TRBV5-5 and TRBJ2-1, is DAGVTQSPTHLIKTRGQQVTLRCSPISGHKSVSWYQQVLGQGPQFIFQYYEKEERGRGNFPDRFSARQFPNYSSELNVNALLLGDSALYLCASSLGFLAGGLNNEQFFGPGTRLTVL.

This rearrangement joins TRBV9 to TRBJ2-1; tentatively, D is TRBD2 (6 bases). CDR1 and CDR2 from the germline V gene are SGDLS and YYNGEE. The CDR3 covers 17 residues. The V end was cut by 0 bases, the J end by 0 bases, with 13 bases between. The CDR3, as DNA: TGTGCCAGCAGCGTAGTCCGGGGGACCAGCTCCTACAATGAGCAGTTCTTC. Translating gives CASSVVRGTSSYNEQFF.

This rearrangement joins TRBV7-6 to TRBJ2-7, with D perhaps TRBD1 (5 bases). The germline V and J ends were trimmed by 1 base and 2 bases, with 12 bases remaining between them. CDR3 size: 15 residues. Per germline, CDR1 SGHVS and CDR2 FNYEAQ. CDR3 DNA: TGTGCCAGCAGCTTAGGTCCAGGGTCACCCTACGAGCAGTACTTC. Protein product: CASSLGPGSPYEQYF. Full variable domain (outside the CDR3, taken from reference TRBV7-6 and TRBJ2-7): GAGVSQSPRYKVTKRGQDVALRCDPISGHVSLYWYRQALGQGPEFLTYFNYEAQQDKSGLPNDRFSAERPEGSISTLTIQRTEQRDSAMYRCASSLGPGSPYEQYFGPGTRLTVT.

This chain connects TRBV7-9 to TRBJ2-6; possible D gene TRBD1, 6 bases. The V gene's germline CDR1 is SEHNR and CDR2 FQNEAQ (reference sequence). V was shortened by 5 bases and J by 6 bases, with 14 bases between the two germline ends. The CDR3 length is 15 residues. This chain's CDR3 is CASSAQGVVANVLTF. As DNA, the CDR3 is TGTGCCAGCAGCGCACAGGGTGTGGTGGCCAACGTCCTGACTTTC.

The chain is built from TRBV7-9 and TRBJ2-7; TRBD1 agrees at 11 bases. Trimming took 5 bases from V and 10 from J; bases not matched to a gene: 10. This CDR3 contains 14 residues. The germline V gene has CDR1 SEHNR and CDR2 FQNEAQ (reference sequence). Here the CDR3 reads CASSTADRGPYQYF. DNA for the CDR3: TGTGCCAGCAGCACAGCGGACAGGGGGCCTTATCAGTACTTC.

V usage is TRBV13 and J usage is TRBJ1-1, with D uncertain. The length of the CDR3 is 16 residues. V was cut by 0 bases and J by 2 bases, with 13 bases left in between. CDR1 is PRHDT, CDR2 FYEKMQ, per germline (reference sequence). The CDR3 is CASSLGSIRENTEAFF. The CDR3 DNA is TGTGCCAGCAGCTTAGGTTCAATCCGGGAAAACACTGAAGCTTTCTTT. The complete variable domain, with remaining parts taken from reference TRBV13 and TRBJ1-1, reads AAGVIQSPRHLIKEKRETATLKCYPIPRHDTVYWYQQGPGQDPQFLISFYEKMQSDKGSIPDRFSAQQFSDYHSELNMSSLELGDSALYFCASSLGSIRENTEAFFGQGTRLTVV.

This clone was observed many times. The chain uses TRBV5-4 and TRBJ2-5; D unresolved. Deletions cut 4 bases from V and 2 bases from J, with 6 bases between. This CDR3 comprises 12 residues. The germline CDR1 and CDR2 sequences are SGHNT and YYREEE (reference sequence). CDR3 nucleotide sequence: TGTGCCAGCAGCAACGAACAAGAGACCCAGTACTTC. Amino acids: CASSNEQETQYF. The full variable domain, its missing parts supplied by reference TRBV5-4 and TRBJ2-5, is ETGVTQSPTHLIKTRGQQVTLRCSSQSGHNTVSWYQQALGQGPQFIFQYYREEENGRGNFPPRFSGLQFPNYSSELNVNALELDDSALYLCASSNEQETQYFGPGTRLLVL.

CDR3 coding DNA: TGCGCCAGCAGCCAAGGCCCGATAGCGGGAGGGCCCGCGTACAATGAGCAGTTCTTC. It codes for CASSQGPIAGGPAYNEQFF. The chain couples TRBV4-3 to TRBJ2-1, with TRBD2 matching over 11 bases. CDR3 size: 19 residues. Germline CDR1 LGHNA, CDR2 YSLEER. The V and J ends lost 1 base and 4 bases, in that order; junction bases with no gene match: 12.

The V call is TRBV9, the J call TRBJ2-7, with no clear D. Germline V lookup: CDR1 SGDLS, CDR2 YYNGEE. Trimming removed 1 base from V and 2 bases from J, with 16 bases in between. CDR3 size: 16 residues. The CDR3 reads CASSVFEERPTYEQYF. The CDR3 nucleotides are TGTGCCAGCAGCGTATTTGAGGAAAGGCCCACCTACGAGCAGTACTTC. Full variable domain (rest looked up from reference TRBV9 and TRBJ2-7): DSGVTQTPKHLITATGQRVTLRCSPRSGDLSVYWYQQSLDQGLQFLIQYYNGEERAKGNILERFSAQQFPDLHSELNLSSLELGDSALYFCASSVFEERPTYEQYFGPGTRLTVT.

Here the CDR3 reads CASSVGLANTEAFF. CDR3 coding DNA: TGTGCCAGCAGCGTAGGTTTAGCCAACACTGAAGCTTTCTTT. The chain has TRBV9 and TRBJ1-1, with D unclear. The CDR3 contains 14 residues. The ends were cut back, 0 bases at V and 2 bases at J, with 8 bases in the middle. Germline CDR1 reads SGDLS; CDR2 reads YYNGEE. The full variable domain, in which reference TRBV9 and TRBJ1-1 provide the parts outside the CDR3, is DSGVTQTPKHLITATGQRVTLRCSPRSGDLSVYWYQQSLDQGLQFLIQYYNGEERAKGNILERFSAQQFPDLHSELNLSSLELGDSALYFCASSVGLANTEAFFGQGTRLTVV.

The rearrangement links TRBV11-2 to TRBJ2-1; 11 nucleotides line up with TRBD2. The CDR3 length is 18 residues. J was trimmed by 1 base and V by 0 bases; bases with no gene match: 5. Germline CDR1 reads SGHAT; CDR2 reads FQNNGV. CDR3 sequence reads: CASSLELAGEVSYNEQFF. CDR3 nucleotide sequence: TGTGCCAGCAGCTTAGAACTAGCGGGAGAGGTATCCTACAATGAGCAGTTCTTC.

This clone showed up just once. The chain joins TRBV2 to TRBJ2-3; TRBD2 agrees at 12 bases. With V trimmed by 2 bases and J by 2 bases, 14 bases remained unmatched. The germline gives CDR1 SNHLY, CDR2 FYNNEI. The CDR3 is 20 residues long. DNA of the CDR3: TGTGCCAGCAGTGAACAGGGACTAGCGGGCGTAGAAGGATCCACAGATACGCAGTATTTT. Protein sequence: CASSEQGLAGVEGSTDTQYF.

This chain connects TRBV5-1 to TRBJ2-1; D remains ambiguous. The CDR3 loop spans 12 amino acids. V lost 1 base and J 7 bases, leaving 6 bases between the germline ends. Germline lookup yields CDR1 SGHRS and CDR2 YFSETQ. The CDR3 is CASSLFLNEQFF. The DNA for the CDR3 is TGCGCCAGCAGCTTGTTTCTGAATGAGCAGTTCTTC.

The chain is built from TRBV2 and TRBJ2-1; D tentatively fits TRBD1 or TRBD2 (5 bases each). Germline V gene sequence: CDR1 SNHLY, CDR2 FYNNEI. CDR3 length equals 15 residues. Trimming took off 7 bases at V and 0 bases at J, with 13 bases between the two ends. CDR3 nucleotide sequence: TGTGCCAGCAAATGGGACCAGAGCTCCTACAATGAGCAGTTCTTC. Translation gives CASKWDQSSYNEQFF.

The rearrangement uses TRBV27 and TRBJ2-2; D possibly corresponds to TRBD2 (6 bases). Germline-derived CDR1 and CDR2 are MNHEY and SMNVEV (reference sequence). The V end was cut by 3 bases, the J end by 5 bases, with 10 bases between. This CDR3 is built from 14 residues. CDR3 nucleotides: TGTGCCAGCAGTTTCGGGGGAGGTACCGGGGAGCTGTTTTTT. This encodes CASSFGGGTGELFF.

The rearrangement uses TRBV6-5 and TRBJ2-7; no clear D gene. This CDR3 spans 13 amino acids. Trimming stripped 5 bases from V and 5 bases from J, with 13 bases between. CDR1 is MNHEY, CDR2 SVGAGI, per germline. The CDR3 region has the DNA TGTGCCAGCAGTCCCATTGGTCCCCACGAGCAGTACTTC. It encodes CASSPIGPHEQYF.

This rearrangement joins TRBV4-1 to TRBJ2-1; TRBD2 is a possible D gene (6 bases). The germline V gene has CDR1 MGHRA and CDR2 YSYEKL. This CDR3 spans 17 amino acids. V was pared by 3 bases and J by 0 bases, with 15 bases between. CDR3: CASSHVGLPSSYNEQFF. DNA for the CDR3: TGCGCCAGCAGCCACGTAGGACTACCTAGCTCCTACAATGAGCAGTTCTTC.

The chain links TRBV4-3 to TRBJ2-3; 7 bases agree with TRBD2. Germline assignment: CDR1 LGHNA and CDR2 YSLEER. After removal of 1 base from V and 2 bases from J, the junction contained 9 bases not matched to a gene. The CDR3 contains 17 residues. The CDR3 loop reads CASSQAPLAGSTDTQYF. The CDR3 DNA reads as TGCGCCAGCAGCCAAGCTCCCTTAGCGGGCTCCACAGATACGCAGTATTTT.

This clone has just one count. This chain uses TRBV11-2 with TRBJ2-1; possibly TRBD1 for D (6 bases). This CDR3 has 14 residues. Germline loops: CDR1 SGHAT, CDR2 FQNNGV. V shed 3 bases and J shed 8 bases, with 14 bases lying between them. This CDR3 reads CASSFQGWVYEQFF. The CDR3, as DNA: TGTGCCAGCAGCTTCCAGGGGTGGGTATATGAGCAGTTCTTC.

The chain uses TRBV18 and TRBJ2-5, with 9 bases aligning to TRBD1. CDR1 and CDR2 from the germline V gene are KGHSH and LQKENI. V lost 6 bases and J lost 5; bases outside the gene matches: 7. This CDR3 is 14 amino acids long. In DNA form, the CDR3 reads TGTGCCAGCTCTCCCGGGACAGGGAGCGAGACCCAGTACTTC. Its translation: CASSPGTGSETQYF. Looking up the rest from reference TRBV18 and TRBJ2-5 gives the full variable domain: NAGVMQNPRHLVRRRGQEARLRCSPMKGHSHVYWYRQLPEEGLKFMVYLQKENIIDESGMPKERFSAEFPKEGPSILRIQQVVRGDSAAYFCASSPGTGSETQYFGPGTRLLVL.

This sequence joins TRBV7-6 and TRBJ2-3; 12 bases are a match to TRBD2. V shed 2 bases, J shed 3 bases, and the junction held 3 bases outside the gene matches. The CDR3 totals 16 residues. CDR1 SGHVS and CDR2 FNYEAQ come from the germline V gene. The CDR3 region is CASSLFTSGGTDTQYF. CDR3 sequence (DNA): TGTGCCAGCAGCTTATTTACTAGCGGGGGGACAGATACGCAGTATTTT.

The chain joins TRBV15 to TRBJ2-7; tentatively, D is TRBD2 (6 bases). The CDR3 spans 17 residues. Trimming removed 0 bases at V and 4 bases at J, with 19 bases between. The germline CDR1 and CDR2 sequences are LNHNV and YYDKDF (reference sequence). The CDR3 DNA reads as TGTGCCACCAGCAGAGATCGGGTGGGAGGAGGTTTTTACGAGCAGTACTTC. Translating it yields CATSRDRVGGGFYEQYF.

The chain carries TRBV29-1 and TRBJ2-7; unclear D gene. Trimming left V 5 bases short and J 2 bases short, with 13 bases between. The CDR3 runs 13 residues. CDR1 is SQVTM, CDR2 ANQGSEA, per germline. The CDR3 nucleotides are TGCAGCGTTTGTGACATAGTAACCTACGAGCAGTACTTC. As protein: CSVCDIVTYEQYF.

Here the CDR3 DNA reads TGTGCCAGCAGCGTATCCCACTCTGGGGCCAACGTCCTGACTTTC. Translating gives CASSVSHSGANVLTF. This chain uses TRBV9 with TRBJ2-6; D gene ambiguous. V lost 1 base and J lost 0, with 5 bases in between. Germline lookup yields CDR1 SGDLS and CDR2 YYNGEE. This CDR3 has 15 amino acids.

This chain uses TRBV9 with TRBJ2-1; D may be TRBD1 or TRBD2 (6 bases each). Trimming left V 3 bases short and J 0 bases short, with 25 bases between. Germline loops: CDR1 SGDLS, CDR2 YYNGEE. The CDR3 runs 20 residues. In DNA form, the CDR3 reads TGTGCCAGCAGCGCTCGTCTAGGGACACGGGGGTCAAGCTCCTACAATGAGCAGTTCTTC. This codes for CASSARLGTRGSSSYNEQFF.

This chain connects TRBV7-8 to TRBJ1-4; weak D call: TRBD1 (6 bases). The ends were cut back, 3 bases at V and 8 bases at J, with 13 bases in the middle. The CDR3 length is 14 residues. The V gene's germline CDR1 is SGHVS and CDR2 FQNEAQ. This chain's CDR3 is CASSLGATGEKLFF. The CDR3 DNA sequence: TGTGCCAGCAGCTTGGGGGCAACGGGGGAAAAACTGTTTTTT.

CDR3 coding DNA: TGTGCCAGTAGTATCTTAGGACAGGGGGTCACCGGGGAGCTGTTTTTT. Translation gives CASSILGQGVTGELFF. This chain connects TRBV19 to TRBJ2-2, with 10 positions matching TRBD1. With V trimmed by 3 bases and J by 4 bases, 5 bases remained unmatched. The CDR3 runs to 16 residues. The germline V gene has CDR1 LNHDA and CDR2 SQIVND (reference sequence).

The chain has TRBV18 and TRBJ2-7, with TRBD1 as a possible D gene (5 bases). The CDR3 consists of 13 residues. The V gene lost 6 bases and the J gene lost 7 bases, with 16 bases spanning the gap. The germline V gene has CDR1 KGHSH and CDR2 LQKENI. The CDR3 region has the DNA TGTGCCAGCTCCGATCCAGGGATGTGGGAGCAGTACTTC. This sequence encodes CASSDPGMWEQYF. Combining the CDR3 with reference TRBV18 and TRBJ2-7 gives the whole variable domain NAGVMQNPRHLVRRRGQEARLRCSPMKGHSHVYWYRQLPEEGLKFMVYLQKENIIDESGMPKERFSAEFPKEGPSILRIQQVVRGDSAAYFCASSDPGMWEQYFGPGTRLTVT.

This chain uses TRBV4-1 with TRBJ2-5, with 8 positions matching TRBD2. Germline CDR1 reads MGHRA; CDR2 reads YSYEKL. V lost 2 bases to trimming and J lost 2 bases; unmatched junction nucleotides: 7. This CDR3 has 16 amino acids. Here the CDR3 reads CASSQILAGAQETQYF. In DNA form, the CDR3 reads TGCGCCAGCAGCCAAATCCTAGCGGGCGCTCAAGAGACCCAGTACTTC.